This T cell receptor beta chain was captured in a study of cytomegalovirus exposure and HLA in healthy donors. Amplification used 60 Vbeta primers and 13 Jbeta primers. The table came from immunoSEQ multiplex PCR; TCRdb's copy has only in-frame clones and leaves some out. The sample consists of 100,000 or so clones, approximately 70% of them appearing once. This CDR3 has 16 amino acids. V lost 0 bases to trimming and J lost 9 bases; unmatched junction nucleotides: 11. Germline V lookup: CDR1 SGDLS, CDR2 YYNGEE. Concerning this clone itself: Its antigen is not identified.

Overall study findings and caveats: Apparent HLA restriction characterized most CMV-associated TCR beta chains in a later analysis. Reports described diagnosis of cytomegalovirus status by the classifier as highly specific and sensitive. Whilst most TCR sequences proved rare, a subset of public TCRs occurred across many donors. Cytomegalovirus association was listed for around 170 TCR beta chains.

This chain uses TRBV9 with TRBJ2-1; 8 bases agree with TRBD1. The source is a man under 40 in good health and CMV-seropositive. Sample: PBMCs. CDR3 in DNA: TGTGCCAGCAGCGTAGAGAGGACAGGGAGGATCGGTGAGCAGTTCTTC. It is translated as CASSVERTGRIGEQFF.